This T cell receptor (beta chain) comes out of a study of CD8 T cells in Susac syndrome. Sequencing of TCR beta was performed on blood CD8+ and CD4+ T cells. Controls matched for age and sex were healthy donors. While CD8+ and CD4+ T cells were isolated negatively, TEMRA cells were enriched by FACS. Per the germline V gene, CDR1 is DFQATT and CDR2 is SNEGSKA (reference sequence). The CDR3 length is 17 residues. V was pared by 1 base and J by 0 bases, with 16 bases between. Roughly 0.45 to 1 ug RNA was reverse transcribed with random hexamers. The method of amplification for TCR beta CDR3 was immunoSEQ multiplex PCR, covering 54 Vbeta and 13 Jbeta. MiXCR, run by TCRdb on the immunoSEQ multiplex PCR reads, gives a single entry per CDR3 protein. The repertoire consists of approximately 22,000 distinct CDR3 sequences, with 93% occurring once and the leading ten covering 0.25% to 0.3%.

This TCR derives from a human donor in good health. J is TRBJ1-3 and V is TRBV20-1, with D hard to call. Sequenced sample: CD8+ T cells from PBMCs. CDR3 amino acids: CSARGPPSSDSGNTIYF. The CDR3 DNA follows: TGCAGTGCTAGAGGACCGCCGAGCAGTGACTCTGGAAACACCATATATTTT.